This T cell receptor beta chain was sequenced during a study of Ad26.COV2.S vaccination and SARS-CoV-2 variants. The study's findings and limits: Non-spike TCR breadth was similar in vaccine and placebo recipients.

Germline CDR1 KGHDR, CDR2 SFDVKD. The CDR3 is 14 amino acids. With 2 bases clipped from V and 4 bases from J, the junction kept 3 bases outside the gene matches. This clone was observed a handful of times. The antigen is undetermined. The treatment is: around 19 received Ad26.COV2.S at low or high dose, single or two shots; roughly 5 received placebo; per-sample allocation not given. Samples were taken on day 63 after the first vaccine or placebo injection. Profiling relied on immunoSEQ multiplex PCR, and the TCRdb table lists in-frame clones only, not all of them. This sample carries about 350,000 clones, about 89% of them seen once, and the ten largest clones take about 4.6%.

The sample consisted of peripheral blood, taken in a trial of Ad26.COV2.S vaccine versus placebo. The chain combines TRBV24-1 with TRBJ1-2; TRBD1 matches 7 bases. This receptor was taken from a person aged 18-65 years who received the Ad26.COV2.S COVID-19 vaccine or a placebo. CDR3 nucleotides: TGTGCCACCAGTGATTCGACAGGGCCCTATGGCTACACCTTC. Translating it yields CATSDSTGPYGYTF.